Below, 5 T cell receptor beta chains from the same sample are listed, as sequenced in a study of identical twins. TCRdb reprocessed the 5' RACE reads via MiXCR and lists one record per CDR3 protein. Of some 320,000 distinct CDR3 sequences in the sample, 10% to 15% were seen once. The same data also contributed to another study, on yellow fever vaccine responses in identical twins.

The sample was CD8+ T cells sorted from blood. The receptors originated from a woman under 30 in good health.

This clonotype has just a few counts. The V call is TRBV29-1, the J call TRBJ1-2; perhaps TRBD1 as D (5 bases). This CDR3 region has 12 residues. Trimming took off 1 base at V and 4 bases at J, with 7 bases between the two ends. Per germline, CDR1 SQVTM and CDR2 ANQGSEA. The CDR3 loop reads CSVEGGVYGYTF. Here the CDR3 DNA reads TGCAGCGTTGAAGGAGGGGTCTATGGCTACACCTTC.

The sample holds a few counts of this clonotype. The V and J genes are TRBV27 and TRBJ2-2; 8 nucleotides line up with TRBD2. Germline V gives CDR1 MNHEY, CDR2 SMNVEV (reference sequence). The CDR3 is made up of 17 amino acids. The V gene end was trimmed by 0 bases and the J gene end by 4 bases; junction bases not matched to a gene: 7. The CDR3 reads CASSLSVSGIGTGELFF. The CDR3 nucleotides read TGTGCCAGCAGTTTATCGGTTAGCGGGATCGGCACCGGGGAGCTGTTTTTT.

This clonotype was observed a handful of times. The chain uses TRBV29-1 and TRBJ1-2; possible D gene TRBD1, 5 bases. There are 11 residues in the CDR3. V lost 7 bases to trimming and J lost 3 bases, with 9 bases between them. Germline V lookup: CDR1 SQVTM, CDR2 ANQGSEA. The CDR3 here is CSGRGDYGYTF. As DNA, the CDR3 is TGCAGCGGCAGAGGGGACTATGGCTACACCTTC.

This clonotype was found a few times. The chain carries TRBV3-1 and TRBJ2-5, with D perhaps TRBD1 (5 bases). Trimming cost V 0 bases and J 3 bases, with 8 bases left between them. Germline assignment: CDR1 LGHDT and CDR2 YNNKEL (reference sequence). The CDR3 covers 14 residues. CDR3 bases: TGTGCCAGCAGCCAAGACGTGACAGAAGAGACCCAGTACTTC. Protein sequence: CASSQDVTEETQYF.

V gene TRBV29-1 combines with J gene TRBJ2-7; D is unresolved. The germline gives CDR1 SQVTM, CDR2 ANQGSEA. This CDR3 region has 12 residues. The CDR3 loop is CSGSPSSYEQYV. In nucleotides, the CDR3 is TGCAGTGGCAGCCCCAGCTCCTACGAGCAGTACGTC.